The TCR beta chain described here comes from a study of T cell repertoires in cytomegalovirus infection. Study as a whole: It was recently identified HLA-C-restricted and well-studied HLA-B-restricted CMV epitopes that the study used.

A single record per CDR3 protein comes from TCRdb applying MiXCR to the reads. The sample yields hundreds of thousands of distinct CDR3 sequences, 30% to 40% seen once. This CDR3 is built from 13 residues. Germline CDR1 LGHNA, CDR2 YSLEER. V was pared by 0 bases and J by 6 bases, with 6 bases between. This clonotype was observed a few times. Its antigen is unidentified. This material consisted of cultured CD8+ T cells from PBMCs, taken from culture after CMV antigen stimulation. This receptor was identified in a human donor in good health (CMV status not recorded). Some clones in this sample may be carry-over from other donors' samples. This chain uses TRBV4-3 with TRBJ2-1; D is unresolved. CDR3 in amino acids: CASSQDYANEQFF. DNA for the CDR3: TGCGCCAGCAGCCAAGATTACGCCAATGAGCAGTTCTTC.